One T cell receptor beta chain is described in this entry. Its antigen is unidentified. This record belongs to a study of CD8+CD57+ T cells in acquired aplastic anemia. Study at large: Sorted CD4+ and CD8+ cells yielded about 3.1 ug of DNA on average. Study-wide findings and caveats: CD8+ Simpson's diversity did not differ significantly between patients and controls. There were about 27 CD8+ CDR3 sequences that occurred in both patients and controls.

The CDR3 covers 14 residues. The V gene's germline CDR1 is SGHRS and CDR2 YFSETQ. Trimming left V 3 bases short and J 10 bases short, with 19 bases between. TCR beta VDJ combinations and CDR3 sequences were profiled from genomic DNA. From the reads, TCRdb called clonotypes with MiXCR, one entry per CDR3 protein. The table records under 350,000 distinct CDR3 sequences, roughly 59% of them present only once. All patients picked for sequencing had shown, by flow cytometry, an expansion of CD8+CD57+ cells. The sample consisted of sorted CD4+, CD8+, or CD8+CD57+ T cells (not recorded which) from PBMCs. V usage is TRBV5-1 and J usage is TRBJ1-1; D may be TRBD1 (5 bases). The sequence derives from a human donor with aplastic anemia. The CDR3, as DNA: TGCGCCAGCAGCTCCGATAGGGGCAGGCCTGGAGCTTTCTTT. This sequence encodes CASSSDRGRPGAFF.